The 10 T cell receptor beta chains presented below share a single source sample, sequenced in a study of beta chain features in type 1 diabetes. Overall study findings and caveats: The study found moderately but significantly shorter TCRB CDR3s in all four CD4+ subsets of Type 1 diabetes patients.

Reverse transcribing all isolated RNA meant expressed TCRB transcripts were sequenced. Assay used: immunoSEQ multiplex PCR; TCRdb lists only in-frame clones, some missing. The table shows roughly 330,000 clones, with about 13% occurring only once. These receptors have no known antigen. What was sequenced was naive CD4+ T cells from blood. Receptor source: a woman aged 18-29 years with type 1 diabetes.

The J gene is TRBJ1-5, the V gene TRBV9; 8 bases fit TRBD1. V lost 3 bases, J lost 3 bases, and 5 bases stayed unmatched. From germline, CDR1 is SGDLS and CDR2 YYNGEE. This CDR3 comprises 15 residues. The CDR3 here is CASSAGTGLNQPQHF. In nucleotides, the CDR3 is TGTGCCAGCAGCGCCGGGACAGGTCTCAATCAGCCCCAGCATTTT.

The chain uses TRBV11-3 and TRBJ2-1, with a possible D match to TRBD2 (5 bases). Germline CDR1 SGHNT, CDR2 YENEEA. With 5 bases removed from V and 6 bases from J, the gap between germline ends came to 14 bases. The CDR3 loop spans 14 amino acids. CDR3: CASSPPLRGNEQFF. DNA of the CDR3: TGTGCCAGCAGCCCCCCTTTACGGGGCAATGAGCAGTTCTTC.

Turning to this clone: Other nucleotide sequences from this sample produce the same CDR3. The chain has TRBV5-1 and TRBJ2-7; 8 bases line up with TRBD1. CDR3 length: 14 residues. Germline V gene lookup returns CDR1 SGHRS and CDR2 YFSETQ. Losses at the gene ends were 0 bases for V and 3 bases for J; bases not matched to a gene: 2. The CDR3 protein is CASSLGQGNYEQYF. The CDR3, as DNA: TGCGCCAGCAGCTTGGGACAGGGGAACTACGAGCAGTACTTC.

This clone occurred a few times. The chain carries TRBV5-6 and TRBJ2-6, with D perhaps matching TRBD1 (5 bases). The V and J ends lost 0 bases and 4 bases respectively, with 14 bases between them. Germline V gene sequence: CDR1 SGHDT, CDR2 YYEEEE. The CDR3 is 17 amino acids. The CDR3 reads CASSLVGLRAGANVLTF. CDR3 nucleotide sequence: TGTGCCAGCAGCTTGGTGGGGCTTAGGGCCGGGGCCAACGTCCTGACTTTC.

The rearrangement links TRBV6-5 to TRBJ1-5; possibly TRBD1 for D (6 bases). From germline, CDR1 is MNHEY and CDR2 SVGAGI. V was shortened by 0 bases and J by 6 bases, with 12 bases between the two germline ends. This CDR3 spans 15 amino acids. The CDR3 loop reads CASSYSWGGGQPQHF. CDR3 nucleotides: TGTGCCAGCAGTTACTCGTGGGGAGGGGGTCAGCCCCAGCATTTT.

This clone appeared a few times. This CDR3 is CASSPPGQGGQPQHF. CDR3 coding DNA: TGTGCCAGCTCACCACCGGGACAGGGTGGTCAGCCCCAGCATTTT. This rearrangement joins TRBV18 to TRBJ1-5; 9 bases agree with TRBD1. There are 15 residues in the CDR3. Trimming took 0 bases from V and 6 from J; bases not matched to a gene: 3. Germline V gene sequence: CDR1 KGHSH, CDR2 LQKENI.

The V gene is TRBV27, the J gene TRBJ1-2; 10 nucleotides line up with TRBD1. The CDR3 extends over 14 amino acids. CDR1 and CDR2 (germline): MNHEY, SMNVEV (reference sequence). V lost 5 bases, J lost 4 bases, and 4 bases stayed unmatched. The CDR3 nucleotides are TGTGCCAGCAGTGACAGGGGGCAAGGCTATGGCTACACCTTC. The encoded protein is CASSDRGQGYGYTF.

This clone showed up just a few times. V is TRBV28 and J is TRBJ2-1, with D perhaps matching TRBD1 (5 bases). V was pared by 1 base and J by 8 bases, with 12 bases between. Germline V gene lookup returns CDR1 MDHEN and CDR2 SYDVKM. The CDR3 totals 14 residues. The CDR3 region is CASSLLRRADEQFF. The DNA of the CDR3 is TGTGCCAGCAGTTTATTACGCAGGGCCGATGAGCAGTTCTTC.

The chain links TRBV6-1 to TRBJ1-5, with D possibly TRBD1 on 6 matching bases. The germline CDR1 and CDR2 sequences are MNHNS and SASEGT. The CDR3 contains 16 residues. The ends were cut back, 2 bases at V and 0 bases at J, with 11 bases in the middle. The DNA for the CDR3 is TGTGCCAGCAGTGAAAGGACAGCTTATAGCAATCAGCCCCAGCATTTT. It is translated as CASSERTAYSNQPQHF.

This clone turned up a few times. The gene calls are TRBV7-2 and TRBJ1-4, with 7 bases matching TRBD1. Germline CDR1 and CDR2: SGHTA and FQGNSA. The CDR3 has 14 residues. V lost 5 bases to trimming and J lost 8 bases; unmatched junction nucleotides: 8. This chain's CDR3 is CASSPDRVGEKLFF. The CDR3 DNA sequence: TGTGCCAGCAGCCCTGACAGGGTAGGCGAAAAACTGTTTTTT. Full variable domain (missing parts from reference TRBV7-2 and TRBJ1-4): GAGVSQSPSNKVTEKGKDVELRCDPISGHTALYWYRQSLGQGLEFLIYFQGNSAPDKSGLPSDRFSAERTGGSVSTLTIQRTQQEDSAVYLCASSPDRVGEKLFFGSGTQLSVL.